These T cell receptor beta chains were read from a single sample in a study of monozygotic twins with inflammatory bowel disease. TCRdb reworked the 5' RACE reads into one entry per CDR3 protein, no DNA. The sample has over 150,000 distinct CDR3 sequences. What was sequenced was blood. These receptors were collected from a human donor with ulcerative colitis or Crohn's disease, or a healthy co-twin of an affected twin (not recorded which). CDR3s include the opening cysteine and the closing phenylalanine or tryptophan. The order of the fields is V gene, clone size, J gene, CDR3 protein. The size of a clone is reported for some rows only, either as once, few or many, or as a class for expanded clones.

TRBV12-3/TRBV12-4,-,TRBJ1-6,CASSLTPNSPLHF
TRBV6-5,-,TRBJ2-3,CASSYRGTDTQYF
TRBV4-2,-,TRBJ1-6,CASSQGDSRGGSPLHF
TRBV20-1,-,TRBJ1-2,CSAPTGVGGYTF
TRBV12-3/TRBV12-4,-,TRBJ1-5,CASRSGQGNQPQHF
TRBV20-1,-,TRBJ2-5,CSANRDLETQYF
TRBV25-1,-,TRBJ1-1,CASSESIDRGTEAFF
TRBV29-1,-,TRBJ1-1,CSVSGWDTEAFF
TRBV2,-,TRBJ1-1,CASRADRREAFF
TRBV3-1,-,TRBJ2-1,CASSLRGERDEQFF
TRBV25-1,-,TRBJ2-1,CASSGFQGSENNEQFF
TRBV14,-,TRBJ2-2,CASSHSEVLGTGELFF
TRBV5-1,-,TRBJ2-1,CASSLRQNSYNEQFF
TRBV6-1,-,TRBJ2-5,CASRRQWQLIETQYF
TRBV19,-,TRBJ1-5,CASNPDRVGQPQHF
TRBV5-1,-,TRBJ1-6,CASSADSNSPLHF
TRBV12-3/TRBV12-4,-,TRBJ2-7,CASSLTTSGFDEQYF
TRBV5-4,-,TRBJ1-4,CASSLGATGGNEKLFF
TRBV12-3/TRBV12-4,-,TRBJ2-7,CASSLRVRLAGSYEQYF
TRBV27,-,TRBJ2-2,CASSLQGVIGELFF
TRBV15,-,TRBJ2-1,CATRREEGNCRNEQFF
TRBV2,-,TRBJ2-1,CASQLAGGPREQFF
TRBV28,-,TRBJ1-2,CASRLWDGYTF
TRBV27,-,TRBJ2-1,CASSASGSFNEQFF
TRBV6-1,-,TRBJ1-4,CASSQELTNEKLFF
TRBV9,-,TRBJ2-7,CASSTDTSGEQYF
TRBV12-5,-,TRBJ2-1,CASGSPWRQGEWGQFF
TRBV4-3,-,TRBJ2-1,CASTSSLNEQFF
TRBV7-2,-,TRBJ2-1,CASSDRDRGRLGQFF
TRBV4-1,-,TRBJ1-1,CASSQVKGGLDTEAFF
TRBV12-3/TRBV12-4,-,TRBJ1-1,CASSFWTGGTEAFF
TRBV5-1,-,TRBJ2-1,CASSLGSGSEQFF
TRBV6-5,-,TRBJ2-3,CASSYDSWTDTQYF
TRBV7-2,-,TRBJ2-2,CASSRAGADTGELFF
TRBV28,-,TRBJ1-4,CASSVVSATNEKLFF
TRBV28,-,TRBJ2-1,CASSSRTSGTNEQFF
TRBV28,-,TRBJ1-6,CASSDGSSYNSPLHF
TRBV20-1,-,TRBJ2-7,CSARWAGGSYEQYF
TRBV10-2,-,TRBJ2-7,CASSVYFSRSYEQYF
TRBV7-6,-,TRBJ1-2,CASSLGGDGYTF
TRBV12-3/TRBV12-4,-,TRBJ2-1,CASSFLDFGRSEQFF
TRBV4-1,-,TRBJ2-2,CASSHRSSTPSGSEFAGELFF
TRBV12-3/TRBV12-4,-,TRBJ1-1,CASSLAGTDTEAFF
TRBV11-2,-,TRBJ2-1,CASSFSADYNEQFF
TRBV4-1,-,TRBJ2-5,CASSKGLRETQYF
TRBV7-9,-,TRBJ2-1,CASSLSLPGPGGEQFF
TRBV7-2,medium-sized,TRBJ2-1,CASSLGTGLTYNEQFF
TRBV9,-,TRBJ1-2,CASSTTGTGHGYTF
TRBV11-2,-,TRBJ2-1,CASSPKAGSYNEQFF
TRBV7-2,-,TRBJ2-3,CASSLGSGNTDTQYF
TRBV4-3,-,TRBJ1-2,CASSQEGRGDPKGYTF
TRBV6-6,-,TRBJ2-5,CASREETQETQYF
TRBV15,-,TRBJ2-1,CATSRDRNSYNEQFF
TRBV28,-,TRBJ1-2,CASRIQERGGYTF
TRBV5-6,-,TRBJ1-6,CASKKFDGSPLHF
TRBV20-1,-,TRBJ2-3,CSARRFAGTASTDTQYF
TRBV5-6,-,TRBJ2-1,CASSGRGASTYNEQFF
TRBV10-3,-,TRBJ1-5,CAISGTSGSNQPQHF
TRBV10-3,-,TRBJ2-1,CATLDGTSADEQFF
TRBV27,-,TRBJ2-3,CASSRLAGGPGTDTQYF